This T cell receptor (beta chain) was found in a study of T cells after posttransplantation cyclophosphamide. Cyclophosphamide on days +3 and +4 followed busulfan-fludarabine conditioning and a marrow graft. Concerning this clone: Its antigen is not known. Germline and junction disagree at one end, which may indicate a read error.

In germline, CDR1 is MNHNY, CDR2 SVGAGI (reference sequence). The CDR3 runs to 10 residues. Data came from immunoSEQ multiplex PCR; TCRdb stores just in-frame clones and leaves some out. The sample shows about 6,500 clones, about 80% of them seen only once. General study results and limits: Recipient CMV seropositivity and CMV reactivation strongly tracked TRB clonality. TRB overlap between skin or GI tissue T cells and blood was limited. Donor-recipient repertoire similarity was low at 1-2 months, rising over year one.

The sequenced sample was CD8+ T cells sorted from PBMCs, obtained about 1,500 days after allogeneic stem cell transplant with posttransplant cyclophosphamide. The sequence was collected from a female patient in her 50s who received an allogeneic stem cell transplant from a related donor, was CMV-positive, and had no GVHD. Among the T cells, some may be from the graft donor. The rearrangement uses TRBV6-6 and TRBJ1-1; D ambiguous. The CDR3, as DNA: TGTGCCAGCAGTTACTCGACTGCCTTGTTT. This sequence encodes CASSYSTALF.